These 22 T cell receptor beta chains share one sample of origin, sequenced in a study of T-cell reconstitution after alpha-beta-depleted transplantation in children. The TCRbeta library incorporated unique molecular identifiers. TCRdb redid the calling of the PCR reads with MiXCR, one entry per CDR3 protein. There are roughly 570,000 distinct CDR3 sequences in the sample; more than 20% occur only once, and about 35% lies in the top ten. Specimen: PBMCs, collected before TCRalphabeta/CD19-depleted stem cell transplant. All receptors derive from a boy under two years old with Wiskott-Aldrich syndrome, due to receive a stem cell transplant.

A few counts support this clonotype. The CDR3 nucleotides read TGTGCCAGCAGCCCCAGGTGGCGGGAGGGCTACAATGAGCAGTTCTTC. This codes for CASSPRWREGYNEQFF. The rearrangement uses TRBV7-3 and TRBJ2-1; the match to TRBD2 covers 9 bases. The CDR3 is made up of 16 amino acids. V trimming: 5 bases; J trimming: 3 bases; junction bases outside the gene matches: 8. CDR1 is SGHTA and CDR2 is FQGTGA in the germline V gene.

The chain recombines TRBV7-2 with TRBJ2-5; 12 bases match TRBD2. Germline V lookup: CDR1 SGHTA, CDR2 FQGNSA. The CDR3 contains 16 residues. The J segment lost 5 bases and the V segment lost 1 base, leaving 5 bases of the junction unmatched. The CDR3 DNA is TGTGCCAGCAGCTTAGTTTGGACTAGCGGGGTCGAGACCCAGTACTTC. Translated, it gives CASSLVWTSGVETQYF.

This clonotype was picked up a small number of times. The CDR3 DNA reads as TGCGCCAGCGCGACAAGTTACAATGAGCAGTTCTTC. This encodes CASATSYNEQFF. The genes are TRBV5-1 and TRBJ2-1; D not resolved. The germline CDR1 and CDR2 sequences are SGHRS and YFSETQ. V shed 7 bases and J shed 4 bases, with 9 bases lying between them. The CDR3 is 12 amino acids.

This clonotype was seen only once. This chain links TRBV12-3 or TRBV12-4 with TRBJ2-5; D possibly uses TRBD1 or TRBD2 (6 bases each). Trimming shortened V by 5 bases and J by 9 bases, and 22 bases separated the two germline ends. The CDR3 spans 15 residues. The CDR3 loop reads CASSPPWDVGGPQYF. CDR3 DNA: TGTGCCAGCAGTCCGCCGTGGGATGTTGGGGGGCCCCAGTACTTC.

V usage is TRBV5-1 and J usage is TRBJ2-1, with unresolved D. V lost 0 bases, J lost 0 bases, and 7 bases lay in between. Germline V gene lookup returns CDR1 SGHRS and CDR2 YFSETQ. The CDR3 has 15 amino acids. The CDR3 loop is CASSLVDSSYNEQFF. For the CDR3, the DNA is TGCGCCAGCAGCTTGGTGGATAGCTCCTACAATGAGCAGTTCTTC.

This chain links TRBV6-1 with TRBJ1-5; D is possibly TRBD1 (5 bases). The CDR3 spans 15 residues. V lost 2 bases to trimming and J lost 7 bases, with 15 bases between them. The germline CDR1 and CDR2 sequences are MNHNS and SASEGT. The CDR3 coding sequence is TGTGCCAGCAGTGAAACTCCAGGGTACGTACAGCCCCAGCATTTT. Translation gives CASSETPGYVQPQHF.

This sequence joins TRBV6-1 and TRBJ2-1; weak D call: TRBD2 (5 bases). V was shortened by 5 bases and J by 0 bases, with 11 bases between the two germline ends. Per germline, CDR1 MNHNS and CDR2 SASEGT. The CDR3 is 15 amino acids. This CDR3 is CASSPDWSSYNEQFF. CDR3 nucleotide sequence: TGTGCCAGCAGTCCGGACTGGAGCTCCTACAATGAGCAGTTCTTC.

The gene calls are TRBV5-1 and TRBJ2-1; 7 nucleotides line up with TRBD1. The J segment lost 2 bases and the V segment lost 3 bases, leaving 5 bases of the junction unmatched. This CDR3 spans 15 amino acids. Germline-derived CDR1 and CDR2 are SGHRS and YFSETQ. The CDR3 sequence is CASSSTGVTYNEQFF. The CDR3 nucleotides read TGCGCCAGCAGCTCAACAGGGGTTACCTACAATGAGCAGTTCTTC.

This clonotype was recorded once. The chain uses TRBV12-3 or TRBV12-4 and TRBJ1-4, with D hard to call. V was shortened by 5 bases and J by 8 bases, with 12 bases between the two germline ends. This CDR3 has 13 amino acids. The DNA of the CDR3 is TGTGCCAGCAGTAGGCAGGCAGGAGAAAAACTGTTTTTT. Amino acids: CASSRQAGEKLFF.

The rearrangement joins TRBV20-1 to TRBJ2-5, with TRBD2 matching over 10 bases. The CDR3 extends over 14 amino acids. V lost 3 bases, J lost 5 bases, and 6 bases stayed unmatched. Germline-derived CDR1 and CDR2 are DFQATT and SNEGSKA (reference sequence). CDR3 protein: CSARPSGSLETQYF. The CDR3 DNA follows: TGCAGTGCTAGGCCTAGCGGGAGTCTCGAGACCCAGTACTTC.

CDR3 coding DNA: TGTGCCAGCAGGATACCTAAACCTAGCACAGATACGCAGTATTTT. It translates to CASRIPKPSTDTQYF. This chain connects TRBV28 to TRBJ2-3; D is undetermined. V gave up 6 bases and J gave up 0 bases, with 13 bases separating them. From germline, CDR1 is MDHEN and CDR2 SYDVKM. This CDR3 has 15 amino acids.

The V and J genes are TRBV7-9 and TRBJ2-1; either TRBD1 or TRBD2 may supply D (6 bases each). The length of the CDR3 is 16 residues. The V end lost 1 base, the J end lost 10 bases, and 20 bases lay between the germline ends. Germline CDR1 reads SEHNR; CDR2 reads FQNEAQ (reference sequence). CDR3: CASSLVIGGPNREQFF. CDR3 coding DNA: TGTGCCAGCAGCTTAGTTATTGGGGGGCCCAATCGGGAGCAGTTCTTC. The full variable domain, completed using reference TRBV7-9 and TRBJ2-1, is DTGVSQNPRHKITKRGQNVTFRCDPISEHNRLYWYRQTLGQGPEFLTYFQNEAQLEKSRLLSDRFSAERPKGSFSTLEIQRTEQGDSAMYLCASSLVIGGPNREQFFGPGTRLTVL.

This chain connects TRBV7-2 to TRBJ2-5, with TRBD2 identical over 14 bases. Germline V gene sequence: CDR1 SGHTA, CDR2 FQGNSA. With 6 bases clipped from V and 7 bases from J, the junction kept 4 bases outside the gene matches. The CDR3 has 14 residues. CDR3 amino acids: CASSSGTSGGTQYF. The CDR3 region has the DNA TGTGCCAGCAGTTCCGGGACTAGCGGGGGGACCCAGTACTTC.

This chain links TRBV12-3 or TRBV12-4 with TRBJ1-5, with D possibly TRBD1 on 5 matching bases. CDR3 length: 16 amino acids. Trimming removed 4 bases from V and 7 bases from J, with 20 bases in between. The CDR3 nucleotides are TGTGCCAGCAGTTCGATCTCGGGGGGGAGCGGGCAGCCCCAGCATTTT. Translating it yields CASSSISGGSGQPQHF.

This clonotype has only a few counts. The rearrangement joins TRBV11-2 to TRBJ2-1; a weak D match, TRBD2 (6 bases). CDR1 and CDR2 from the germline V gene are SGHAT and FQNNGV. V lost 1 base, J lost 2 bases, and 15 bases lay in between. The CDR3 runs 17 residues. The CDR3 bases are TGTGCCAGCAGCTTAGTTATCCTAGCGAATGCCTACAATGAGCAGTTCTTC. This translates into CASSLVILANAYNEQFF.

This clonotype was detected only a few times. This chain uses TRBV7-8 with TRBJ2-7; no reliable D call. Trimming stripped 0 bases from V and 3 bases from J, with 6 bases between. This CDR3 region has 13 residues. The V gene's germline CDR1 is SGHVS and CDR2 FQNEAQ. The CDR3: CASSLAVYYEQYF. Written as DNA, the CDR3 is TGTGCCAGCAGCTTAGCGGTCTACTACGAGCAGTACTTC. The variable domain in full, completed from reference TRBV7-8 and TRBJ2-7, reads GAGVSQSPRYKVAKRGQDVALRCDPISGHVSLFWYQQALGQGPEFLTYFQNEAQLDKSGLPSDRFFAERPEGSVSTLKIQRTQQEDSAVYLCASSLAVYYEQYFGPGTRLTVT.

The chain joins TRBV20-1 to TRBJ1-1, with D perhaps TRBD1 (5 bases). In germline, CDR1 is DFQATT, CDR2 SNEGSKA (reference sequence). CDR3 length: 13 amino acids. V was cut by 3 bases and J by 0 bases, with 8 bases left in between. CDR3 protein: CSASLGVNTEAFF. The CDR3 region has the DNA TGCAGTGCTAGCCTAGGGGTGAACACTGAAGCTTTCTTT.

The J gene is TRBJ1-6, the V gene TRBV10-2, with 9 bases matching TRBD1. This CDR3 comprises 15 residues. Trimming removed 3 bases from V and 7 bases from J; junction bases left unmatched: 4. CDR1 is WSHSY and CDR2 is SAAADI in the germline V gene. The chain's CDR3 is CASSDRGQGNSPLHF. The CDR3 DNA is TGCGCCAGCAGTGATCGGGGACAGGGCAATTCACCCCTCCACTTT.

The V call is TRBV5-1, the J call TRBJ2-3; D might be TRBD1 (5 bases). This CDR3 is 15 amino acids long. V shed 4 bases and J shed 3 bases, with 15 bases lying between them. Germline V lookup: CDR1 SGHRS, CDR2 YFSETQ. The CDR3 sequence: CASSGPEKGTDTQYF. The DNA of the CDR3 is TGCGCCAGCAGCGGGCCAGAAAAGGGGACAGATACGCAGTATTTT.

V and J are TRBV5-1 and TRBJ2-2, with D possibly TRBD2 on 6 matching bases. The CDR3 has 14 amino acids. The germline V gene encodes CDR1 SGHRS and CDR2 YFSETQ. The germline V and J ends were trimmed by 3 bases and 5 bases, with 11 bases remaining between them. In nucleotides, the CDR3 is TGCGCCAGCAGCTGGAGGGCCTCTACCGGGGAGCTGTTTTTT. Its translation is CASSWRASTGELFF.

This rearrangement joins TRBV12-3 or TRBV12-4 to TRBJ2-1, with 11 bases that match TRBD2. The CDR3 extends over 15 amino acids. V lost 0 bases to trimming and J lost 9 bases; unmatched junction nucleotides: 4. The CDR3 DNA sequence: TGTGCCAGCAGTTTAGCTAGCGGGAGGGATGGTGAGCAGTTCTTC. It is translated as CASSLASGRDGEQFF.

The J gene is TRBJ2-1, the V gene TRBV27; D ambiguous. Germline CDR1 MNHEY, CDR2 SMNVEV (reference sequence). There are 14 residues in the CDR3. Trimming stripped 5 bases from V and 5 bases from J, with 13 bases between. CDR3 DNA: TGTGCCAGCAGTCGGAGAGGTCGAAACAATGAGCAGTTCTTC. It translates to CASSRRGRNNEQFF.